A single T cell receptor (beta chain) is shown here with its context. Its antigen remains unidentified. Germline loops: CDR1 LGHNA, CDR2 YNFKEQ. The V end was cut by 5 bases, the J end by 0 bases, with 14 bases between. The CDR3 loop spans 17 amino acids. Treatment reported: oral pan-JAK inhibitor, 5-10 mg twice daily. This specimen comes from a study of CD8+ T cells in alopecia areata. Overall study context: Tofacitinib was taken orally by treated patients, and the dose was 5 to 10 mg twice daily.

Study-wide findings and caveats: Tofacitinib significantly brought down scalp clonality and expanded CD8+ clones among top 100.

Extraction and reverse transcription of RNA yielded cDNA as the sequencing template. TCRdb keeps only in-frame clones here, not all; method: immunoSEQ multiplex PCR. The sample has 120,000 or so clones, roughly 55% seen once. The starting material was CD4+ T cells sorted from blood, obtained at week 4, from a patient treated with tofacitinib. This receptor was obtained from a human donor with alopecia areata. The J gene is TRBJ2-6, the V gene TRBV4-2, with a tentative D call TRBD1 (6 bases). DNA for the CDR3: TGTGCCAGCAGCACAGCCGGGACAAGCTCTGGGGCCAACGTCCTGACTTTC. Residues: CASSTAGTSSGANVLTF.